The 28 T cell receptor beta chains below were found in one sample sequenced in a study of cytomegalovirus exposure and HLA in healthy donors. 60 Vbeta and 13 Jbeta primers were used in PCR. Produced via immunoSEQ multiplex PCR; TCRdb's table is partial and in-frame only. The sample has about 140,000 clones, about four fifths seen once. Material for sequencing was PBMCs. Source of these receptors: a male donor in good health and CMV-seropositive.

This rearrangement joins TRBV7-3 to TRBJ2-5, with TRBD2 matching over 7 bases. Trimming removed 5 bases from V and 2 bases from J; junction bases left unmatched: 8. The germline CDR1 and CDR2 sequences are SGHTA and FQGTGA. This CDR3 has 15 amino acids. In DNA form, the CDR3 reads TGTGCCAGCAGCCTCGGCGGGGGAGCTCAAGAGACCCAGTACTTC. It codes for CASSLGGGAQETQYF. The whole variable domain, remainder taken from reference TRBV7-3 and TRBJ2-5, is GAGVSQTPSNKVTEKGKYVELRCDPISGHTALYWYRQSLGQGPEFLIYFQGTGAADDSGLPNDRFFAVRPEGSVSTLKIQRTERGDSAVYLCASSLGGGAQETQYFGPGTRLLVL.

The chain carries TRBV5-6 and TRBJ1-2; possibly TRBD1 for D (5 bases). V was pared by 9 bases and J by 4 bases, with 19 bases between. Germline-derived CDR1 and CDR2 are SGHDT and YYEEEE. The CDR3 is 14 residues long. CDR3 DNA sequence: TGTGCCACCCACTTATATGGGGCAGTCTATGGCTACACCTTC. Translation: CATHLYGAVYGYTF.

V is TRBV6-5 and J is TRBJ2-7; 8 nucleotides line up with TRBD1. CDR1 and CDR2 from the germline V gene are MNHEY and SVGAGI. This CDR3 is built from 14 residues. The junction had 8 bases not matched to a gene; V was cut back by 5 bases and J by 5 bases. The chain's CDR3 is CASSRKDREHEQYF. CDR3 DNA sequence: TGTGCCAGCAGTAGGAAGGACAGGGAACACGAGCAGTACTTC.

The rearrangement joins TRBV7-2 to TRBJ2-7; possible D gene TRBD2, 6 bases. This CDR3 contains 15 residues. V was clipped by 1 base and J by 2 bases, with 12 bases between them. Germline CDR1 and CDR2: SGHTA and FQGNSA. The DNA for the CDR3 is TGTGCCAGCAGCTTAGTTGGCCGGGGGACCTACGAGCAGTACTTC. Protein product: CASSLVGRGTYEQYF.

The chain has TRBV6-5 and TRBJ2-5; D gene ambiguous. Germline CDR1 and CDR2: MNHEY and SVGAGI. CDR3 length: 14 residues. The V and J ends lost 0 bases and 4 bases respectively, with 9 bases between them. The CDR3, as DNA: TGTGCCAGCAGTTACTCTGGTAGTGCAGAGACCCAGTACTTC. Protein: CASSYSGSAETQYF.

Details on this clone: Other DNA sequences of this sample code for an identical CDR3. The genes are TRBV4-3 and TRBJ2-7; no definite D call. This CDR3 comprises 13 residues. Germline V gene sequence: CDR1 LGHNA, CDR2 YSLEER. Trimming cost V 0 bases and J 3 bases, with 6 bases left between them. CDR3 sequence: CASSQEPGYEQYF. The CDR3 DNA reads as TGCGCCAGCAGCCAAGAACCCGGCTACGAGCAGTACTTC.

Here the CDR3 reads CASSLSLAGDPIRDTQYF. The CDR3, as DNA: TGTGCCAGCAGCTTAAGCCTAGCGGGAGATCCCATCAGGGATACGCAGTATTTT. The V call is TRBV7-3, the J call TRBJ2-3; 10 bases are shared with TRBD2. Looked up from germline, CDR1 is SGHTA and CDR2 is FQGTGA. CDR3 length: 18 amino acids. After removal of 1 base from V and 6 bases from J, the junction contained 13 bases not matched to a gene.

The genes are TRBV21-1 and TRBJ2-3; TRBD1 is the table's D call and was not checked against the DNA. TRBV21-1 is termed a pseudogene. The CDR3 contains 13 residues. CDR3 nucleotide sequence: TGTGCCAGCAGCAACCCAGGGGTGAATACGCAGTATTTT. This sequence encodes CASSNPGVNTQYF.

The J gene is TRBJ2-7, the V gene TRBV2; 7 nucleotides align to TRBD2. Germline trimming cut 11 bases from V and 2 bases from J; bases unmatched to any gene: 6. CDR1 SNHLY and CDR2 FYNNEI come from the germline V gene. The CDR3 runs to 12 residues. The CDR3 nucleotides are TGTGCCCACGGGGGGACTCCCTACGAGCAGTACTTC. Translated, it gives CAHGGTPYEQYF.

The rearrangement joins TRBV5-5 to TRBJ2-3, with D unresolved. The CDR3 length is 16 residues. Trimming stripped 0 bases from V and 0 bases from J, with 11 bases between. Germline V gene sequence: CDR1 SGHKS, CDR2 YYEKEE (reference sequence). This CDR3 is CASSLGVGFSTDTQYF. CDR3 in DNA: TGTGCCAGCAGCTTGGGTGTCGGTTTTAGCACAGATACGCAGTATTTT.

The chain combines TRBV29-1 with TRBJ2-1; D is undetermined. CDR1 SQVTM and CDR2 ANQGSEA come from the germline V gene. The CDR3 contains 11 residues. The V end lost 6 bases, the J end lost 8 bases, and 11 bases lay between the germline ends. The CDR3 DNA sequence: TGCAGCGTCGTAAAACTTGATGAGCAGTTCTTC. Translated, it gives CSVVKLDEQFF.

The V call is TRBV7-2, the J call TRBJ2-3; 9 nucleotides align to TRBD1. Germline loops: CDR1 SGHTA, CDR2 FQGNSA. The CDR3 has 16 residues. With 1 base clipped from V and 4 bases from J, the junction kept 6 bases outside the gene matches. The CDR3 DNA reads as TGTGCCAGCAGCTTAGTCGGGACAGGGTTTTCAGATACGCAGTATTTT. This encodes CASSLVGTGFSDTQYF.

The rearrangement uses TRBV27 and TRBJ2-5; tentative D call: TRBD2 (6 bases). The V gene lost 6 bases and the J gene lost 2 bases, with 19 bases spanning the gap. CDR3 length: 16 residues. Germline CDR1 is MNHEY and CDR2 is SMNVEV (reference sequence). CDR3 region: CASRRSGLGWQETQYF. As DNA, the CDR3 is TGTGCCAGCAGAAGGTCGGGACTCGGATGGCAAGAGACCCAGTACTTC.

This clone showed up just a few times. The J gene is TRBJ2-5, the V gene TRBV25-1; 8 bases are shared with TRBD2. Germline-derived CDR1 and CDR2 are MGHDK and SYGVNS. The CDR3 has 15 residues. V gave up 3 bases and J gave up 3 bases; unmatched junction bases: 6. The CDR3 loop reads CASSDTREEKETQYF. CDR3 DNA: TGTGCCAGCAGTGATACGCGGGAGGAAAAAGAGACCCAGTACTTC.

The chain has TRBV9 and TRBJ2-3; TRBD2 matches at 7 bases. Germline CDR1 SGDLS, CDR2 YYNGEE. The CDR3 length is 15 residues. Trimming cost V 5 bases and J 3 bases; bases outside gene matches: 9. Here the CDR3 DNA reads TGTGCCAGCAGTCTCACTAGCGCTCCAACAGATACGCAGTATTTT. This gives the protein CASSLTSAPTDTQYF.

This chain links TRBV7-8 with TRBJ2-1, with 7 bases that match TRBD2. Germline V lookup: CDR1 SGHVS, CDR2 FQNEAQ. The CDR3 covers 13 residues. V lost 6 bases to trimming and J lost 6 bases; unmatched junction nucleotides: 5. CDR3 sequence (DNA): TGTGCCAGCAGGGGGCTAGCGGTCAATGAGCAGTTCTTC. This sequence encodes CASRGLAVNEQFF.

This chain joins TRBV6-1 and TRBJ1-5; 7 bases agree with TRBD1. This CDR3 is built from 16 residues. After removal of 4 bases from V and 6 bases from J, the junction contained 12 bases not matched to a gene. Germline V gene lookup returns CDR1 MNHNS and CDR2 SASEGT. CDR3 sequence reads: CASSAWTGTVTQPQHF. The CDR3, as DNA: TGTGCCAGCAGTGCATGGACGGGGACAGTAACTCAGCCCCAGCATTTT.

The J gene is TRBJ2-1, the V gene TRBV18; D is perhaps TRBD1 (5 bases). V was clipped by 0 bases and J by 5 bases, with 8 bases between them. This CDR3 spans 14 amino acids. Germline assignment: CDR1 KGHSH and CDR2 LQKENI. This chain's CDR3 is CASSPPAGNNEQFF. The CDR3 DNA sequence: TGTGCCAGCTCACCACCGGCAGGGAACAATGAGCAGTTCTTC. The variable domain in full, with the rest retrieved from reference TRBV18 and TRBJ2-1, is NAGVMQNPRHLVRRRGQEARLRCSPMKGHSHVYWYRQLPEEGLKFMVYLQKENIIDESGMPKERFSAEFPKEGPSILRIQQVVRGDSAAYFCASSPPAGNNEQFFGPGTRLTVL.

The chain joins TRBV10-1 to TRBJ2-7, with D perhaps TRBD2 (6 bases). V was clipped by 8 bases and J by 6 bases, with 23 bases between them. The germline gives CDR1 WNHNN, CDR2 SYGVQD (reference sequence). This CDR3 contains 15 residues. The CDR3 reads CASSRDLSRVSEQYF. The CDR3 DNA follows: TGCGCCAGCTCGCGGGACTTGTCGCGGGTCAGCGAGCAGTACTTC.

V is TRBV28 and J is TRBJ1-4, with 8 bases matching TRBD1. The trim removed 6 bases at V and 4 bases at J, leaving 10 bases unmatched. Germline V gene sequence: CDR1 MDHEN, CDR2 SYDVKM. The CDR3 runs 16 residues. The CDR3 sequence is CASSSSGQGINEKLFF. The CDR3 DNA sequence: TGTGCCAGCAGCTCCTCTGGACAGGGAATTAATGAAAAACTGTTTTTT.

A single count supports this clone. The chain joins TRBV5-1 to TRBJ2-6; no clear D gene. The CDR3 is 16 residues long. Germline values: CDR1 SGHRS, CDR2 YFSETQ. V lost 4 bases and J 0 bases, leaving 11 bases between the germline ends. CDR3 nucleotides: TGCGCCAGCAGCCCTTCGGCGGCCTCTGGGGCCAACGTCCTGACTTTC. Residues: CASSPSAASGANVLTF.

This clone was seen only once. The rearrangement uses TRBV6-6 and TRBJ1-3; D may be TRBD1 (5 bases). Trimming took off 2 bases at V and 4 bases at J, with 12 bases between the two ends. CDR1 and CDR2 from the germline V gene are MNHNY and SVGAGI (reference sequence). This CDR3 spans 15 amino acids. CDR3 DNA: TGTGCCAGCAGTTACGGCGGGGCATCCGGAAACACCATATATTTT. This translates into CASSYGGASGNTIYF.

This sequence joins TRBV7-8 and TRBJ1-2; D might be TRBD1 (5 bases). The germline CDR1 and CDR2 sequences are SGHVS and FQNEAQ. The CDR3 is made up of 14 amino acids. The V end was cut by 2 bases, the J end by 8 bases, with 15 bases between. CDR3: CASSLSGRARGYTF. In DNA, the CDR3 is TGTGCCAGCAGCTTATCGGGCAGGGCAAGGGGCTACACCTTC.

The rearrangement uses TRBV14 and TRBJ2-1, with a tentative D call TRBD2 (6 bases). V gave up 1 base and J gave up 9 bases, with 16 bases separating them. In germline, CDR1 is SGHDN, CDR2 FVKESK. The CDR3 runs 15 residues. CDR3: CASSQGPGRGAEQFF. In DNA, the CDR3 is TGTGCCAGCAGCCAAGGGCCAGGGCGCGGGGCTGAGCAGTTCTTC.

In this sample, this clone turned up once. V usage is TRBV7-8 and J usage is TRBJ1-5; perhaps TRBD1 as D (5 bases). The CDR3 extends over 13 amino acids. Trimming left V 4 bases short and J 4 bases short, with 8 bases between. The germline V gene has CDR1 SGHVS and CDR2 FQNEAQ. CDR3 amino acids: CASSSPGNQPQHF. The CDR3 DNA follows: TGTGCCAGCAGCTCACCAGGGAATCAGCCCCAGCATTTT. Looking up the rest from reference TRBV7-8 and TRBJ1-5 gives the full variable domain: GAGVSQSPRYKVAKRGQDVALRCDPISGHVSLFWYQQALGQGPEFLTYFQNEAQLDKSGLPSDRFFAERPEGSVSTLKIQRTQQEDSAVYLCASSSPGNQPQHFGDGTRLSIL.

The genes are TRBV5-1 and TRBJ2-1; D uncertain. Looked up from germline, CDR1 is SGHRS and CDR2 is YFSETQ. V was clipped by 0 bases and J by 12 bases, with 22 bases between them. The CDR3 is 16 amino acids. Here the CDR3 reads CASSLAAEVEPIGQFF. CDR3 DNA sequence: TGCGCCAGCAGCTTGGCCGCCGAGGTTGAGCCAATCGGGCAGTTCTTC.

The CDR3 nucleotides read TGTGCCAGCAGCGTAGATGGGCAGTTGGGAGAGACCCAGTACTTC. Protein sequence: CASSVDGQLGETQYF. V usage is TRBV9 and J usage is TRBJ2-5, with unresolved D. V was shortened by 0 bases and J by 4 bases, with 13 bases between the two germline ends. Per germline, CDR1 SGDLS and CDR2 YYNGEE. The CDR3 sequence is 15 residues long.

The chain recombines TRBV29-1 with TRBJ1-1; tentatively, D is TRBD1 (5 bases). Per the germline V gene, CDR1 is SQVTM and CDR2 is ANQGSEA. This CDR3 is built from 12 residues. V was shortened by 3 bases and J by 3 bases, with 8 bases between the two germline ends. CDR3 nucleotides: TGCAGCGTTGAGAAAGGGGACACTGAAGCTTTCTTT. This translates into CSVEKGDTEAFF.